This entry concerns a single T cell receptor beta chain. Its antigen target is currently unknown. No per-base quality is available; no much larger clone lies one base away. The data belong to a study of CD8+ T cells in alopecia areata (dated by TCRdb to the late 2010s). Study-wide context: The treated patients took part in an open-label pilot trial in which moderate-to-severe alopecia areata was treated with oral tofacitinib at 5 to 10 mg twice daily. Scalp clonality was compared among normal scalp (n=4), patchy alopecia areata scalp (n=8), and alopecia totalis/universalis scalp (n=8). In humans, TCRbeta sequencing was performed on scalp tissue and on sorted CD4+ and CD8+ peripheral blood T cells from healthy controls and from patients with patchy or totalis/universalis alopecia areata. Biopsies were taken from tofacitinib-treated patients at baseline and again at 4 and 24 weeks into treatment, and several of those patients also had a later scalp biopsy. To study T cell clonal expansion in alopecia areata, the researchers applied high-throughput TCRbeta sequencing to both the C3H/HeJ mouse model and human patients. Disease severity in treated patients was measured with the SALT score, which quantifies the percentage of affected scalp surface area. RNA came from the PAXgene miRNA kit for fixed scalp, the miRNeasy kit for PBMCs, and the RNeasy kit for mouse skin. Patients received tofacitinib for 6 to 18 months and were then followed off drug for 6 months to check for delayed response and recurrence. Amplification of TCRbeta CDR3 regions was done by immunoSEQ multiplex PCR using 35 Vbeta forward primers and 13 Jbeta reverse primers. Beyond this particular receptor, the publication reports: Many expanded lesional clones persisted in scalp and blood during tofacitinib treatment, which may partly explain relapse after stopping treatment. The treated cohort was small, with a single nonresponder, so links between baseline CD8+ expansion and response need larger studies. Shared TCR sequences between patients were less evident than in mice, which may be partly attributable to HLA diversity in the patient population. Resident alphabeta T cells in normal human skin are also sequenced, complicating scalp TCR repertoire analysis, unlike mouse skin dominated by gammadelta T cells. Lesional scalp, especially in alopecia totalis/universalis, showed higher clonality and more expanded CD8+ clones than normal scalp, suggesting antigenic drive. Scalp clonality and the number of expanded CD8+ clones among the top 100 scalp clones were significantly decreased by tofacitinib.

Receptor amplification or capture employed the immunoSEQ multiplex PCR assay. RNA was extracted from all samples and reverse transcribed into cDNA as template for TCR sequencing. First-strand cDNA was synthesized with SuperScript III using a 2:1 mix of oligo-dT and random hexamers. A synthetic immune receptor repertoire was used to measure amplification bias, and any remaining bias was corrected computationally. In the paper's pipeline: Raw reads were preprocessed to remove errors, and CDR3 was defined by IMGT conventions from the conserved cysteine to phenylalanine. To get clonality, Shannon entropy was normalized by log2 of the number of productive unique TCRs and the result was subtracted from 1. Whether each scalp clone was CD4 or CD8 was inferred by checking scalp TCRbeta sequences against the CD4 and CD8 repertoires from sorted blood. TCRdb took this table from immuneACCESS and kept in-frame rearrangements with V and J called. Such tables lack part of the clones; where checked against another copy, unresolved V genes explain under half of the gap, and the rest is unexplained. D and trimming come from the DNA, and the V and J calls and clone size come from that table. Across this sample there are 250,000 to 350,000 clones, with 60% seen only once. The ten largest clones take up roughly 0.88% of the sample.

In light of the paper, this sample's treatment or condition label describes: oral pan-JAK inhibitor, 5-10 mg twice daily. Peripheral blood and lesional scalp punch biopsies were obtained from patients with alopecia areata. PBMCs were isolated by density centrifugation and stained for CD3, CD4 and CD8, after which CD4+ and CD8+ T cells were sorted on a FACSAria. V and J are trimmed by 6 bases and 3 bases, and the gene matches miss 8 bases of the junction. The CDR1 and CDR2 encoded by the germline V gene are SQVTM and ANQGSEA. The CDR3 runs 14 residues from the cysteine to the phenylalanine. Here the CDR3 DNA is all that survives: 42 bases in frame from base 1.

Recombination connected TRBV29-1 to TRBJ1-5; 7 bases in between match TRBD1. Source: CD4+ T cells sorted from blood, taken at week 52, from a patient treated with tofacitinib. The sequence came from a human donor with alopecia areata. The nucleotides are TGCAGCGTAGCATTCAGGGGGGTCAATCAGCCCCAGCATTTT. Its product reads: CSVAFRGVNQPQHF.